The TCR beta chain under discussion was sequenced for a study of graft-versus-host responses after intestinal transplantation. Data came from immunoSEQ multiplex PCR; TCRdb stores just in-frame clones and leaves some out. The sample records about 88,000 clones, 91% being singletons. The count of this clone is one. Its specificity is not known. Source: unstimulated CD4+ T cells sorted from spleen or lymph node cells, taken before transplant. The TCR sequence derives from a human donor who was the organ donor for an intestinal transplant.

The CDR3 DNA reads TGTGCCAGCAGCTTGGACGGACAGGGGTACAATGAGCAGTTCTTC. This codes for CASSLDGQGYNEQFF. The rearrangement links TRBV5-6 to TRBJ2-1, with 9 bases fitting TRBD1. Germline loops: CDR1 SGHDT, CDR2 YYEEEE. The V segment lost 0 bases and the J segment 4 bases; nucleotides outside the gene matches: 2. This CDR3 is built from 15 residues. The full variable domain, rest sourced from reference TRBV5-6 and TRBJ2-1, is DAGVTQSPTHLIKTRGQQVTLRCSPKSGHDTVSWYQQALGQGPQFIFQYYEEEERQRGNFPDRFSGHQFPNYSSELNVNALLLGDSALYLCASSLDGQGYNEQFFGPGTRLTVL.